These T cell receptor beta chains were read from a single sample in a study of a mutant IDH1 vaccine in newly diagnosed glioma. Their antigens are not known. Repertoires were generated with immunoSEQ multiplex PCR, while TCRdb's copy carries only in-frame clones and drops some. The table includes tens of thousands of clones, over 70% detected once. The specimen was PBMCs, collected from a glioma patient whose treatment included an IDH1 peptide vaccine. The receptors stem from a middle-aged man with glioma. Both conserved end residues are part of each CDR3. The D gene is left open where the match is weak. Some rows mark clone size as missing; the rest say once, few, many or name a class of expanded clone.

abundance	v_gene	d_gene	j_gene	CDR3nt	CDR3aa
-	TRBV10-3	-	TRBJ2-7	TGTGCCATCAGTGAGTTGACCCAGGGAGGCGAGCAGTACTTC	CAISELTQGGEQYF
few	TRBV14	-	TRBJ2-7	TGTGCCAGCAGTCCCGGACTCTGGGAGTCCTACGAGCAGTACTTC	CASSPGLWESYEQYF
-	TRBV2	-	TRBJ2-1	TGTGCCAGCAGTCCTAGGGGGGTGCCCTACAATGAGCAGTTCTTC	CASSPRGVPYNEQFF
few	TRBV18	TRBD2	TRBJ2-5	TGTGCCAGCTCACCCGGCGGGAGGGTCCAAGAGACCCAGTACTTC	CASSPGGRVQETQYF
-	TRBV6-5	-	TRBJ1-6	TGTGCCAGCAGTCGGGCAGCTAAATATAATTCACCCCTCCACTTT	CASSRAAKYNSPLHF
few	TRBV27	TRBD1	TRBJ2-7	TGTGCCAGCAAGGGGACAGGGGGCAACTACGAGCAGTACTTC	CASKGTGGNYEQYF
-	TRBV7-8	-	TRBJ1-5	TGTGCCAGCAGCCTCAGAACAGGGCTGGGTAGCAATCAGCCCCAGCATTTT	CASSLRTGLGSNQPQHF
-	TRBV18	-	TRBJ1-2	TGTGCCAGCTCACCAGGGACACCCCCTGGGGGCTATGGCTACACCTTC	CASSPGTPPGGYGYTF
-	TRBV5-4	-	TRBJ2-2	TGTGCCAGCAGCTTGTTAGGGGCGTCGAACACCGGGGAGCTGTTTTTT	CASSLLGASNTGELFF
once	TRBV30	-	TRBJ1-5	TGTGCCTGGAGTGTAATTGGGCCAGGCAATCAGCCCCAGCATTTT	CAWSVIGPGNQPQHF
-	TRBV19	-	TRBJ1-1	TGTGCCAGTAGTATAGAGGCCCAGCGGGGGACTGAAGCTTTCTTT	CASSIEAQRGTEAFF
-	TRBV14	-	TRBJ2-1	TGTGCCAGCAGCCTATTAACTGAGCAGTTCTTC	CASSLLTEQFF
few	TRBV7-9	-	TRBJ2-7	TGTGCCAGCAGCTCTCCCCGGGATAGCCACTACGAGCAGTACTTC	CASSSPRDSHYEQYF
-	TRBV25-1	-	TRBJ2-3	TGTGCCAGCAGTGGGGTGGGGGGGGGCCTTAGCACAGATACGCAGTATTTT	CASSGVGGGLSTDTQYF
-	TRBV6-1	-	TRBJ1-1	TGTGCCAGCAGTGAAGGGGCTTTGGGGGGGACGAACACTGAAGCTTTCTTT	CASSEGALGGTNTEAFF
-	TRBV5-4	TRBD1	TRBJ2-3	TGTGCCAGCAGCACGGACAGGGGACTAACAGATACGCAGTATTTT	CASSTDRGLTDTQYF
-	TRBV6-1	-	TRBJ1-1	TGTGCCAGCCGCTTAGAGGCGGGCAGGACGACTGAAGCTTTCTTT	CASRLEAGRTTEAFF
-	TRBV5-1	-	TRBJ1-4	TGCGCCAGCAGCTTTGGGGGGCTGAAGGAAAAACTGTTTTTT	CASSFGGLKEKLFF
-	TRBV4-1	-	TRBJ2-5	TGCGCCAGCAGCCAAGGGGGCCGACAGTACCAAGAGACCCAGTACTTC	CASSQGGRQYQETQYF
-	TRBV5-6	-	TRBJ1-2	TGTGCCAGCAGCAGAGACCGGGACCGACCTATTTATGGCTACACCTTC	CASSRDRDRPIYGYTF
-	TRBV2	-	TRBJ2-5	TGTGCCAGCAGTGATCAGGGGACCCAGTACTTC	CASSDQGTQYF
-	TRBV29-1	TRBD1	TRBJ1-2	TGCAGCTCCTACAGGGGTGATAACTATGGCTACACCTTC	CSSYRGDNYGYTF
-	TRBV5-6	-	TRBJ1-4	TGTGCCAGCAGCTCAGACACAGGGAATAATGAAAAACTGTTTTTT	CASSSDTGNNEKLFF
-	TRBV6-6	-	TRBJ1-3	TGTGCCACCGGGACAGGAAACACCATATATTTT	CATGTGNTIYF
-	TRBV30	-	TRBJ1-5	TGTGCCTGGAGTGTCTCCATCTTTCAGCCCCAGCATTTT	CAWSVSIFQPQHF
once	TRBV14	-	TRBJ2-7	TGTGCCAGCAGCCAAACAGGACCCTACGAGCAGTACTTC	CASSQTGPYEQYF
-	TRBV7-2	-	TRBJ2-7	TGTGCCAGCAGAAACAACTACGAGCAGTACTTC	CASRNNYEQYF
-	TRBV30	-	TRBJ1-1	TGTGCCTGGAGGTCAGCCCTCACTGAAGCTTTCTTT	CAWRSALTEAFF
-	TRBV27	-	TRBJ2-7	TGTGCCAGCAGTTTCGGACAGAACACCTACGAGCAGTACTTC	CASSFGQNTYEQYF